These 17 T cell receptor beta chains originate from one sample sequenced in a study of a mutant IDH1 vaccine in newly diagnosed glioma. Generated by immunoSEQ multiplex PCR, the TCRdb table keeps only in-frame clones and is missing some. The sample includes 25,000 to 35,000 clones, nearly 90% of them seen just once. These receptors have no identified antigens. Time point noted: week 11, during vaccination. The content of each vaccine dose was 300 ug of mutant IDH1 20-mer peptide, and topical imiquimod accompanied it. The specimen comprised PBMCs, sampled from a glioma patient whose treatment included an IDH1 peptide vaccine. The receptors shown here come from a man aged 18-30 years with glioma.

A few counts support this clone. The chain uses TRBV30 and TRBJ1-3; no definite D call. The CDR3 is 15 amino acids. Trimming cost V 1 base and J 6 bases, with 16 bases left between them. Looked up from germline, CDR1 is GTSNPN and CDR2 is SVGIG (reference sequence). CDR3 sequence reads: CAWSEAPLIINTIYF. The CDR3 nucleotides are TGTGCCTGGAGTGAGGCCCCACTTATCATAAACACCATATATTTT.

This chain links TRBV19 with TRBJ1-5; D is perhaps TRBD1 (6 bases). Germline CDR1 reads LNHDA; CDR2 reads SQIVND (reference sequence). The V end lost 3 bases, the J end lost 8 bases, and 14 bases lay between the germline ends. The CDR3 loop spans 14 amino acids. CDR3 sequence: CASSMGTLGEPQHF. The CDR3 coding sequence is TGTGCCAGTAGTATGGGGACATTAGGGGAGCCCCAGCATTTT.

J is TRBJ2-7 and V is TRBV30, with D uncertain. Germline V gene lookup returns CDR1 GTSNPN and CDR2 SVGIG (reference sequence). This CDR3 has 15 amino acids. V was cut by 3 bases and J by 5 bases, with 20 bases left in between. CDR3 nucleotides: TGTGCCTGGAGCCCCCGAGTGGGGTCCCCCCACGAGCAGTACTTC. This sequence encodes CAWSPRVGSPHEQYF.

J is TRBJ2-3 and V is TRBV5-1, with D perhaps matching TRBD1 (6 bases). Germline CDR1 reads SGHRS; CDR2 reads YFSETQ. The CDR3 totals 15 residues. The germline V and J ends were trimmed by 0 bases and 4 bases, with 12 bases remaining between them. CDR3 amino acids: CASSLVGRGPDTQYF. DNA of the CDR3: TGCGCCAGCAGCTTGGTAGGCAGGGGCCCAGATACGCAGTATTTT.

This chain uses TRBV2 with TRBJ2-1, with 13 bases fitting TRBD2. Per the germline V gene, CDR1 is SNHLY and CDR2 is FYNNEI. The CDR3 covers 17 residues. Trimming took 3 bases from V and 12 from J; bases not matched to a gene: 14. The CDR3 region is CASSERYTSGRAAGQFF. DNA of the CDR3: TGTGCCAGCAGTGAGCGTTACACTAGCGGGAGGGCCGCTGGGCAGTTCTTC.

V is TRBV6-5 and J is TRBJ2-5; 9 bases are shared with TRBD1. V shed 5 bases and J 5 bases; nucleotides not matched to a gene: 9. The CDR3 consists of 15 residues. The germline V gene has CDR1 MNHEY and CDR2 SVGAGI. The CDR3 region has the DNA TGTGCCAGCAGTGGGACAGGGACGGGGGAGGAGACCCAGTACTTC. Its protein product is CASSGTGTGEETQYF.

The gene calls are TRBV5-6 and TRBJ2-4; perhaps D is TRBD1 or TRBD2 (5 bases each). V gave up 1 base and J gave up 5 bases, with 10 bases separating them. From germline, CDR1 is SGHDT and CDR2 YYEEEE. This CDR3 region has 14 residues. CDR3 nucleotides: TGTGCCAGCAGCTTGTGGGACGGACAAAACATTCAGTACTTC. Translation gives CASSLWDGQNIQYF.

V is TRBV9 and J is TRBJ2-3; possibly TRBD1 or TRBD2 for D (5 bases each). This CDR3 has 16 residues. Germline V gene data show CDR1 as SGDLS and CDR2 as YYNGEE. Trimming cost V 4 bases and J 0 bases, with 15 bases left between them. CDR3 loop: CASSQRGVRSTDTQYF. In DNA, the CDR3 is TGTGCCAGCAGCCAGAGGGGCGTTAGAAGCACAGATACGCAGTATTTT. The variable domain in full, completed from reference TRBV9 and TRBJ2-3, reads DSGVTQTPKHLITATGQRVTLRCSPRSGDLSVYWYQQSLDQGLQFLIQYYNGEERAKGNILERFSAQQFPDLHSELNLSSLELGDSALYFCASSQRGVRSTDTQYFGPGTRLTVL.

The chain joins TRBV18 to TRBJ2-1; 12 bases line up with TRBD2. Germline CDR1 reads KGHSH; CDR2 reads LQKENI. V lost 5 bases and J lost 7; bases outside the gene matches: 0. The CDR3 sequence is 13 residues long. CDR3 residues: CASSGTSGNEQFF. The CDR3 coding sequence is TGTGCCAGCTCAGGGACTAGCGGGAATGAGCAGTTCTTC.

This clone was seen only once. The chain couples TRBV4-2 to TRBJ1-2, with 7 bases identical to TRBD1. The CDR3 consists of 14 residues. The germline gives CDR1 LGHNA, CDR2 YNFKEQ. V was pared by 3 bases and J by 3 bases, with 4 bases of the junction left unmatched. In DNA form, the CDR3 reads TGTGCCAGCAGCCATGTAACAGGGGACTATGGCTACACCTTC. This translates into CASSHVTGDYGYTF.

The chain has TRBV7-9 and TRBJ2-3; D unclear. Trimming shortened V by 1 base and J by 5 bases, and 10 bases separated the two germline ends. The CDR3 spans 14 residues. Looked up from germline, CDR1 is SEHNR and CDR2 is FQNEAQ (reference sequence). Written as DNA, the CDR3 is TGTGCCAGCAGCTTAGTAAGGGAACGAGATACGCAGTATTTT. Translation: CASSLVRERDTQYF.

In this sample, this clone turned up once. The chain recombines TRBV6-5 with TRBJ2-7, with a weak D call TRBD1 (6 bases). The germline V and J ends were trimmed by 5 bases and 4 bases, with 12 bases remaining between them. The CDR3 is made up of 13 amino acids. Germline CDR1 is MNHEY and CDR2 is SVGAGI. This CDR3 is CASSPGTRYEQYF. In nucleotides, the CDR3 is TGTGCCAGCAGTCCCGGGACACGGTACGAGCAGTACTTC.

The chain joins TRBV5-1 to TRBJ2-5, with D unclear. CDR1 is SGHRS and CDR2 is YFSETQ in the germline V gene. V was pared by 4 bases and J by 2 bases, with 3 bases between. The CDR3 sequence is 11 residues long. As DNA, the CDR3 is TGCGCCAGCAGCAGTCAAGAGACCCAGTACTTC. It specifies CASSSQETQYF. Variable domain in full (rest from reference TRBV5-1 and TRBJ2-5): KAGVTQTPRYLIKTRGQQVTLSCSPISGHRSVSWYQQTPGQGLQFLFEYFSETQRNKGNFPGRFSGRQFSNSRSEMNVSTLELGDSALYLCASSSQETQYFGPGTRLLVL.

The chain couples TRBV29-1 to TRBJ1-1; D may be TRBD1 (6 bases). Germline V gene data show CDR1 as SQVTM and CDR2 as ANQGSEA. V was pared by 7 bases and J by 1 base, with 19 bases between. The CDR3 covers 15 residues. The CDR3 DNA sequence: TGCAGCGCTAGGGAACAGGGAGTGGGGAACACTGAAGCTTTCTTT. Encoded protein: CSAREQGVGNTEAFF.

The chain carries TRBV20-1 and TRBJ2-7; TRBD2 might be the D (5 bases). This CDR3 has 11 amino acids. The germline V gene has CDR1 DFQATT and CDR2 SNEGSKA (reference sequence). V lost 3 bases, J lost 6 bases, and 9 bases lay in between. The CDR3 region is CSASGMGEQYF. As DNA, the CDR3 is TGCAGTGCTAGCGGGATGGGCGAGCAGTACTTC.

CDR3 in amino acids: CAWGTAEAFF. In nucleotides, the CDR3 is TGTGCCTGGGGGACAGCTGAAGCTTTCTTT. The chain recombines TRBV30 with TRBJ1-1; 7 bases are shared with TRBD1. Germline V gives CDR1 GTSNPN, CDR2 SVGIG (reference sequence). The trim removed 5 bases at V and 6 bases at J, leaving 0 bases unmatched. This CDR3 has 10 residues.

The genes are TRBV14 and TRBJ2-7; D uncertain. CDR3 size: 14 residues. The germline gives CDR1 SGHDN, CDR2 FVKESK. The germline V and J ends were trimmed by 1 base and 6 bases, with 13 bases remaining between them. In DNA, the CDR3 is TGTGCCAGCAGCCAAGGACCCCCCTGGGGCGAGCAGTACTTC. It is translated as CASSQGPPWGEQYF.